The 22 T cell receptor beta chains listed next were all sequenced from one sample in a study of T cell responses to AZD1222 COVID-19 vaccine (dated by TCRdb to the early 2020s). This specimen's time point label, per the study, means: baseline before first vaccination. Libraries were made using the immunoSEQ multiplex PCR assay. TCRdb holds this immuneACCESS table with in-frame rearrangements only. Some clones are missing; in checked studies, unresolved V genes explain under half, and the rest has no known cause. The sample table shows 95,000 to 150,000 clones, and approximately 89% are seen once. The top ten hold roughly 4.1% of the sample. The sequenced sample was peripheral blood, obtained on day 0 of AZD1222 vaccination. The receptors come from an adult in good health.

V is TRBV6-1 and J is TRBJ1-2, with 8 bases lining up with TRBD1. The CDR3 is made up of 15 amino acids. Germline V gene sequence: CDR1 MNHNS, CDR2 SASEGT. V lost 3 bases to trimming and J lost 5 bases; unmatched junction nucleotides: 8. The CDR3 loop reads CASSDDRGPWYGYTF. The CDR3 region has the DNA TGTGCCAGCAGTGACGACAGGGGCCCGTGGTATGGCTACACCTTC.

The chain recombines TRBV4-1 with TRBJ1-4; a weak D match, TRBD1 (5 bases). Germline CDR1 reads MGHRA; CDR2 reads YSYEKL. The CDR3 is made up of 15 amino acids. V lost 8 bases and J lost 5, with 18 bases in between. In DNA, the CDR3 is TGCGCCAGCGCCGAAGGGGCCACATTAAATGAAAAACTGTTTTTT. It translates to CASAEGATLNEKLFF.

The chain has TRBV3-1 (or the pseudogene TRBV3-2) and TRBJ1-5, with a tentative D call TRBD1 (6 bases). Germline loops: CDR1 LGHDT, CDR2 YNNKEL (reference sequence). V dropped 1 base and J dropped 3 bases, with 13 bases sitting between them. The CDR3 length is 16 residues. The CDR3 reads CASSQGTGQYNQPQHF. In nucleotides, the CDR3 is TGTGCCAGCAGCCAAGGAACTGGACAGTACAATCAGCCCCAGCATTTT.

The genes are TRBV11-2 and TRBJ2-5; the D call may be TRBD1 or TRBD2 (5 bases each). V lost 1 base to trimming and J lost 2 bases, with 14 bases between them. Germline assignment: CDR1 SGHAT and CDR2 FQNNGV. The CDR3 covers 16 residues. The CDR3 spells CASSLAGTWLQETQYF. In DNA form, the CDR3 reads TGTGCCAGCAGCTTAGCGGGGACCTGGCTTCAAGAGACCCAGTACTTC.

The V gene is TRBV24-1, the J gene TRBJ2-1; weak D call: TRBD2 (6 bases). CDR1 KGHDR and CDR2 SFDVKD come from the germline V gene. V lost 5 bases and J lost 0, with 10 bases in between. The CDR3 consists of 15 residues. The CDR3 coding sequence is TGTGCCACCAGTGGTAGCGGAAGCTCCTACAATGAGCAGTTCTTC. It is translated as CATSGSGSSYNEQFF.

The CDR3 sequence is CASSSSIGRDSGNTIYF. The CDR3 bases are TGTGCCAGCAGTAGCAGCATCGGACGGGACTCTGGAAACACCATATATTTT. The genes are TRBV28 and TRBJ1-3; D remains ambiguous. Trimming shortened V by 5 bases and J by 0 bases, and 17 bases separated the two germline ends. Germline CDR1 and CDR2: MDHEN and SYDVKM. This CDR3 comprises 17 residues.

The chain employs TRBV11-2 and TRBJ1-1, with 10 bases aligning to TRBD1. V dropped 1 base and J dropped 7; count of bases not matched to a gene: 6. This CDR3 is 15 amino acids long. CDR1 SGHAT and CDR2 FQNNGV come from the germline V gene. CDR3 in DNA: TGTGCCAGCAGCTTAGGGACAGGGGGTAGAATTGAAGCTTTCTTT. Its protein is CASSLGTGGRIEAFF.

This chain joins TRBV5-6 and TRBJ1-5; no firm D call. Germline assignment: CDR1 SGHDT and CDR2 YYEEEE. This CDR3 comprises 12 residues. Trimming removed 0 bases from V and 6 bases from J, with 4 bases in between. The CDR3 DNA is TGTGCCAGCAGCTTGGTCGGTCAGCCCCAGCATTTT. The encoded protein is CASSLVGQPQHF.

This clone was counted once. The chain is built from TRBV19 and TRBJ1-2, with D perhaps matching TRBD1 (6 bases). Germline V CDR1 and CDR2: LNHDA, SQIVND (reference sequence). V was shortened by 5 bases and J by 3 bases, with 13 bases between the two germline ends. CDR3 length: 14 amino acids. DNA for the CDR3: TGTGCCAGTAGTTCTACAGGGATGGACTATGGCTACACCTTC. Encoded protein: CASSSTGMDYGYTF.

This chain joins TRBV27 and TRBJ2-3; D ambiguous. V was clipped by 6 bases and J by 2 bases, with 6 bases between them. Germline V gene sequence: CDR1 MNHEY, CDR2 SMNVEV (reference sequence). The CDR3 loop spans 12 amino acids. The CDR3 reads CASRTATDTQYF. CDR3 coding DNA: TGTGCCAGCAGAACGGCCACAGATACGCAGTATTTT.

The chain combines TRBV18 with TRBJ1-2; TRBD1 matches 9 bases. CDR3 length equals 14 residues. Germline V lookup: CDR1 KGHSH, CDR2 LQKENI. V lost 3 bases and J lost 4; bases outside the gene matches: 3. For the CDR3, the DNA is TGTGCCAGCTCACCGGACAGGGGAGCCTATGGCTACACCTTC. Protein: CASSPDRGAYGYTF.

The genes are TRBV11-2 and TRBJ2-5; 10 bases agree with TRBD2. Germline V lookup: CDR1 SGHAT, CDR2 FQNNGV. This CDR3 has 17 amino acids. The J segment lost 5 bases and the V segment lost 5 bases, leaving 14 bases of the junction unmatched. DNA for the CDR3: TGTGCCAGCAGCCGCCCCCAGGCTAGCGGGAGACGGGAGACCCAGTACTTC. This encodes CASSRPQASGRRETQYF.

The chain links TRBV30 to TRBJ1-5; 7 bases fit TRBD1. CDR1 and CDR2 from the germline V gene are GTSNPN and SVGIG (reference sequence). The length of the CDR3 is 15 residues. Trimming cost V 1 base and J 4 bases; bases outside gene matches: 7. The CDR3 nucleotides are TGTGCCTGGAGTGAGCGGGACAGAGCTAATCAGCCCCAGCATTTT. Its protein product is CAWSERDRANQPQHF.

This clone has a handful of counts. CDR3 in amino acids: CATNSYNSPLHF. In DNA, the CDR3 is TGTGCCACCAACTCCTATAATTCACCCCTCCACTTT. The chain recombines TRBV15 with TRBJ1-6; D remains ambiguous. Germline V gene sequence: CDR1 LNHNV, CDR2 YYDKDF (reference sequence). V shed 7 bases and J shed 0 bases, with 1 base lying between them. The CDR3 runs 12 residues.

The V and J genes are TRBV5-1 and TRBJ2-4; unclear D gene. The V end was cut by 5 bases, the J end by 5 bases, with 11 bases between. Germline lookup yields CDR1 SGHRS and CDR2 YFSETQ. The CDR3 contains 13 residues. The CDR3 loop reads CASRTIEQNIQYF. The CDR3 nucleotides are TGCGCCAGCAGAACCATCGAACAAAACATTCAGTACTTC.

The chain's CDR3 is CSVYTGITYNEQFF. CDR3 DNA: TGCAGCGTGTATACAGGGATCACCTACAATGAGCAGTTCTTC. This chain uses TRBV29-1 with TRBJ2-1; D perhaps matches TRBD1 (6 bases). The CDR3 length is 14 residues. V lost 6 bases and J 2 bases, leaving 14 bases between the germline ends. Germline V lookup: CDR1 SQVTM, CDR2 ANQGSEA.

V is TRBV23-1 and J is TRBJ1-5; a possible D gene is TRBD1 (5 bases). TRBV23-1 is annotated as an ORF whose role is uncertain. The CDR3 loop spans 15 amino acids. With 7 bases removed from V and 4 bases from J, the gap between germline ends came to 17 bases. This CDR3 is CASTPGRTRNQPQHF. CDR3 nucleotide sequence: TGCGCCAGCACTCCCGGCCGGACACGGAATCAGCCCCAGCATTTT.

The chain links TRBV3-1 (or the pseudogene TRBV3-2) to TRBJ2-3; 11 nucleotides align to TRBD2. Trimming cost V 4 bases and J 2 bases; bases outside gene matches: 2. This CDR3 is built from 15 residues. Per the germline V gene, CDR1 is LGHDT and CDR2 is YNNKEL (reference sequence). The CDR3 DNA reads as TGTGCCAGCAGCCGACTAGCGGGGCTCACAGATACGCAGTATTTT. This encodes CASSRLAGLTDTQYF.

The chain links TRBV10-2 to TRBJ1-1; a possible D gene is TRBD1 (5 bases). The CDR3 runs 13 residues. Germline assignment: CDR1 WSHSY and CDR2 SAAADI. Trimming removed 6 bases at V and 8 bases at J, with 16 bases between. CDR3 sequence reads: CASRAGPSEEAFF. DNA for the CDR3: TGCGCCAGCAGGGCGGGACCAAGCGAGGAAGCTTTCTTT.

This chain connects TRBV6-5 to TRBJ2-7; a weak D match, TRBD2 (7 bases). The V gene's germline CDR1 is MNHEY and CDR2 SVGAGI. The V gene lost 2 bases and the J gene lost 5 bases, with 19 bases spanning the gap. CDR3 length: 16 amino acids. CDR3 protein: CASSYERDKSVDEQYF. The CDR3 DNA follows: TGTGCCAGCAGTTACGAGCGGGACAAGTCAGTGGACGAGCAGTACTTC.

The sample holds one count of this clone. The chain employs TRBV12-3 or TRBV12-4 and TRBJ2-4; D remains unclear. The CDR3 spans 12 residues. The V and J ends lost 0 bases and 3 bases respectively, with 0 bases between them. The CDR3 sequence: CASSLAKNIQYF. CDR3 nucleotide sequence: TGTGCCAGCAGTTTAGCCAAAAACATTCAGTACTTC.

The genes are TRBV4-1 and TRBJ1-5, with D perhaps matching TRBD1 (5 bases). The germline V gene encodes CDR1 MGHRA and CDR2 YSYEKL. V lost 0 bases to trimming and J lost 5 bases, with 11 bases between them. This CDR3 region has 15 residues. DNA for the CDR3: TGCGCCAGCAGCCAAGATGCGGCAGGGCATCAGCCCCAGCATTTT. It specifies CASSQDAAGHQPQHF.